This T cell receptor beta chain was identified in a study of blood T cell repertoires in COVID-19. On the study more broadly: Collection of acute and convalescent COVID-19 samples took place in the United States, Italy and Spain. From T cells, B-cell-depleted T cells, or PBMCs came the material, which was cDNA or gDNA.

V was clipped by 6 bases and J by 4 bases; unmatched bases: 8. This CDR3 has 15 residues. Germline CDR1 reads KGHSH; CDR2 reads LQKENI. It was during active infection that Seattle patients were enrolled and then longitudinally followed. Libraries were prepared by immunoSEQ multiplex PCR; TCRdb keeps only in-frame clonotypes and omits some of them. The sample holds 50,000 to 60,000 clones, 87% seen once. The rearrangement joins TRBV18 to TRBJ2-5, with 10 positions matching TRBD2. The sample comprised peripheral blood. This receptor was taken from a man in his forties with COVID-19, enrolled during active disease. The CDR3 here is CASSPASGRGETQYF. The CDR3 DNA reads TGTGCCAGCTCCCCCGCTAGCGGGAGAGGAGAGACCCAGTACTTC.